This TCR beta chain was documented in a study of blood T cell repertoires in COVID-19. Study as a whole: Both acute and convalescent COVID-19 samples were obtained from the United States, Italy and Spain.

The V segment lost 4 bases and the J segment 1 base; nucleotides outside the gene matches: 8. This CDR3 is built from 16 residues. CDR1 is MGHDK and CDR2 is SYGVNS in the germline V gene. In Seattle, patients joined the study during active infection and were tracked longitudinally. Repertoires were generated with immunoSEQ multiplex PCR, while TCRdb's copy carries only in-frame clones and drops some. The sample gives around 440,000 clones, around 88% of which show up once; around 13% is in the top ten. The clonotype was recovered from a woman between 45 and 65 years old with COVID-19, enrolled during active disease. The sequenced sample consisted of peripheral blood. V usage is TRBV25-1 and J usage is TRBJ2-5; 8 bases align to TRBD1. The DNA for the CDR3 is TGTGCCAGCAGTGCTGGACAGGGACTTTCCCAAGAGACCCAGTACTTC. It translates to CASSAGQGLSQETQYF.